The 20 T cell receptor beta chains reported below all come from one sample, sequenced in a study of regulatory T cells in long-lasting Graves disease. HTBI primers from iRepertoire and Arm-PCR of CDR3 regions yielded the TCR beta libraries. Using its own MiXCR run on the multiplex PCR reads, TCRdb lists one record per CDR3 protein. The sample contains about 400,000 distinct CDR3 sequences, 15% to 20% of which appear only once. Sample time point: newly diagnosed GD, antithyroid drugs for less than 3 months. Isolated PBMC RNA provided the starting material for the TCR library. The data were also submitted as part of a second study, on T cells in Graves' hyperthyroidism and ophthalmopathy.

The sample here was peripheral blood mononuclear cells (PBMCs), taken at new diagnosis, from a patient treated with antithyroid drugs. Every receptor here comes from a woman younger than 30 with Graves disease.

This clonotype was detected ten times or more. This sequence joins TRBV14 and TRBJ1-1, with 7 positions matching TRBD1. Germline loops: CDR1 SGHDN, CDR2 FVKESK. J was trimmed by 2 bases and V by 1 base; bases with no gene match: 10. This CDR3 is built from 17 residues. The CDR3 here is CASSQALDRVGNTEAFF. CDR3 in DNA: TGTGCCAGCAGCCAAGCCTTAGACAGGGTGGGAAACACTGAAGCTTTCTTT.

The chain employs TRBV4-1 and TRBJ2-2; possible D gene TRBD2, 5 bases. With 3 bases removed from V and 4 bases from J, the gap between germline ends came to 6 bases. CDR1 and CDR2 from the germline V gene are MGHRA and YSYEKL. This CDR3 comprises 13 residues. The CDR3 region has the DNA TGCGCCAGCAGCCATACTAGCACCGGGGAGCTGTTTTTT. Protein: CASSHTSTGELFF.

This clonotype has only a few counts. Here the CDR3 omits its conserved ending phenylalanine or tryptophan, so a read error is the likely source. The chain employs TRBV20-1 and TRBJ1-5, with D possibly matching TRBD1 (6 bases). There are 16 residues in the CDR3. Germline assignment: CDR1 DFQATT and CDR2 SNEGSKA (reference sequence). V was pared by 4 bases and J by 0 bases, with 16 bases between. CDR3 sequence: CSAKKGGENSNQPQHS. DNA of the CDR3: TGCAGTGCTAAAAAAGGGGGGGAAAATAGCAATCAGCCCCAGCATTCT.

The chain employs TRBV12-3 or TRBV12-4 and TRBJ1-5; D remains unclear. V shed 5 bases and J shed 1 base, with 6 bases lying between them. The CDR3 is made up of 13 amino acids. CDR3 amino acids: CASSVQSNQPQHF. The CDR3 nucleotides read TGTGCCAGCAGTGTACAGAGCAATCAGCCCCAGCATTTT.

This clonotype occurred many times. This chain links TRBV27 with TRBJ1-1; weak D call: TRBD1 (6 bases). The ends were cut back, 1 base at V and 4 bases at J, with 13 bases in the middle. The CDR3 loop spans 15 amino acids. Germline V lookup: CDR1 MNHEY, CDR2 SMNVEV (reference sequence). The CDR3 region has the DNA TGTGCCAGCAGTTTATACGGCAGGGGCCTCACTGAAGCTTTCTTT. The encoded protein is CASSLYGRGLTEAFF.

This clonotype was detected many times. The chain has TRBV29-1 and TRBJ2-3; possible D gene TRBD1, 5 bases. The CDR3 loop spans 13 amino acids. The germline CDR1 and CDR2 sequences are SQVTM and ANQGSEA. Trimming left V 3 bases short and J 4 bases short, with 11 bases between. The CDR3 DNA follows: TGCAGCGTTGAGGGCAGGGTCCCAGATACGCAGTATTTT. Translating gives CSVEGRVPDTQYF.

J is TRBJ1-4 and V is TRBV25-1; unclear D gene. Germline CDR1 reads MGHDK; CDR2 reads SYGVNS. The CDR3 is 16 residues long. V lost 4 bases and J 1 base, leaving 13 bases between the germline ends. CDR3 amino acids: CASSGSRRGTNEKLFF. CDR3 sequence (DNA): TGTGCCAGCAGTGGGTCCCGACGAGGAACTAATGAAAAACTGTTTTTT.

There are a few counts of this clonotype. The CDR3 bases are TGTGCCAGCAGCCCCGAGTCGGGGGGTAACTATGGCTACACCTTC. Encoded protein: CASSPESGGNYGYTF. The chain is built from TRBV7-6 and TRBJ1-2; D is possibly TRBD1 (5 bases). V gave up 5 bases and J gave up 1 base, with 14 bases separating them. CDR1 SGHVS and CDR2 FNYEAQ come from the germline V gene. The CDR3 length is 15 residues.

The chain has TRBV25-1 and TRBJ2-5; D may be TRBD2 (5 bases). Germline assignment: CDR1 MGHDK and CDR2 SYGVNS. CDR3 length: 16 residues. Deletions cut 1 base from V and 5 bases from J, with 17 bases between. The CDR3 DNA reads as TGTGCCAGCAGTGAATTGGCGCCGGGGATTAGGGAGACCCAGTACTTC. Its protein is CASSELAPGIRETQYF.

V and J are TRBV7-6 and TRBJ1-2; 10 positions match TRBD1. This CDR3 spans 17 amino acids. V shed 7 bases, J shed 2 bases, and the junction held 13 bases outside the gene matches. Per germline, CDR1 SGHVS and CDR2 FNYEAQ. CDR3 in DNA: TGTGCCAGCAACCTATACCCCGGGACAGGGGAAAACTATGGCTACACCTTC. It translates to CASNLYPGTGENYGYTF.

V and J are TRBV5-1 and TRBJ2-2; 13 bases align to TRBD2. This CDR3 spans 17 amino acids. With V trimmed by 8 bases and J by 4 bases, 11 bases remained unmatched. Germline CDR1 is SGHRS and CDR2 is YFSETQ. The chain's CDR3 is CASTPRLAGGGTGELFF. The CDR3 DNA reads TGCGCCAGTACACCCAGACTAGCGGGAGGCGGCACCGGGGAGCTGTTTTTT.

V and J are TRBV3-1 and TRBJ1-6; D may be TRBD1 (5 bases). This CDR3 contains 20 residues. V was trimmed by 1 base and J by 3 bases, leaving 22 bases between them. In germline, CDR1 is LGHDT, CDR2 YNNKEL (reference sequence). CDR3 amino acids: CASSQAWGRPDGSYNSPLHF. The CDR3 DNA reads TGTGCCAGCAGCCAAGCTTGGGGCAGGCCTGACGGGAGCTATAATTCACCCCTCCACTTT. Combining the CDR3 with reference TRBV3-1 and TRBJ1-6 gives the whole variable domain DTAVSQTPKYLVTQMGNDKSIKCEQNLGHDTMYWYKQDSKKFLKIMFSYNNKELIINETVPNRFSPKSPDKAHLNLHINSLELGDSAVYFCASSQAWGRPDGSYNSPLHFGNGTRLTVT.

This clonotype turned up a few times. This chain uses TRBV2 with TRBJ1-5; tentatively, D is TRBD1 (6 bases). Per the germline V gene, CDR1 is SNHLY and CDR2 is FYNNEI. The CDR3 loop spans 14 amino acids. V gave up 6 bases and J gave up 3 bases, with 12 bases separating them. In DNA form, the CDR3 reads TGTGCCAGCAGAGGCGGGGGCCCCAATCAGCCCCAGCATTTT. Its protein is CASRGGGPNQPQHF. The whole variable domain, filled in from reference TRBV2 and TRBJ1-5, reads EPEVTQTPSHQVTQMGQEVILRCVPISNHLYFYWYRQILGQKVEFLVSFYNNEISEKSEIFDDQFSVERPDGSNFTLKIRSTKLEDSAMYFCASRGGGPNQPQHFGDGTRLSIL.

This clonotype was observed a few times. J is TRBJ2-1 and V is TRBV9; TRBD1 aligns across 9 bases. This CDR3 contains 17 residues. Germline V lookup: CDR1 SGDLS, CDR2 YYNGEE. The ends lost 0 bases at V and 4 bases at J; junction bases unmatched: 8. CDR3 sequence reads: CASSVAPDRGSYNEQFF. DNA of the CDR3: TGTGCCAGCAGCGTAGCTCCGGACAGGGGATCATACAATGAGCAGTTCTTC.

The sample holds many counts of this clonotype. The chain employs TRBV11-2 and TRBJ2-5; 14 bases fit TRBD2. The CDR3 is 15 amino acids. J was trimmed by 5 bases and V by 5 bases; bases with no gene match: 4. Germline CDR1 is SGHAT and CDR2 is FQNNGV. CDR3 residues: CASSLRTSGGETQYF. CDR3 DNA sequence: TGTGCCAGCAGCCTCCGGACTAGCGGGGGGGAGACCCAGTACTTC. Supplemented by reference TRBV11-2 and TRBJ2-5, the full variable domain reads EAGVAQSPRYKIIEKRQSVAFWCNPISGHATLYWYQQILGQGPKLLIQFQNNGVVDDSQLPKDRFSAERLKGVDSTLKIQPAKLEDSAVYLCASSLRTSGGETQYFGPGTRLLVL.

V and J are TRBV30 and TRBJ2-7; unclear D gene. CDR3 length: 13 residues. V was trimmed by 0 bases and J by 3 bases, leaving 9 bases between them. In germline, CDR1 is GTSNPN, CDR2 SVGIG (reference sequence). The CDR3 region is CAWSVSSIYEQYF. The CDR3 bases are TGTGCCTGGAGTGTATCCTCTATCTACGAGCAGTACTTC.

At least ten counts were recorded for this clonotype. The chain couples TRBV2 to TRBJ2-3; 8 bases agree with TRBD2. The germline gives CDR1 SNHLY, CDR2 FYNNEI. J lost 4 bases, V lost 7 bases, and 4 bases had no gene match. This CDR3 spans 13 amino acids. The CDR3 protein is CASMGLVPDTQYF. For the CDR3, the DNA is TGTGCCAGCATGGGACTAGTGCCAGATACGCAGTATTTT. The full variable domain, completed using reference TRBV2 and TRBJ2-3, is EPEVTQTPSHQVTQMGQEVILRCVPISNHLYFYWYRQILGQKVEFLVSFYNNEISEKSEIFDDQFSVERPDGSNFTLKIRSTKLEDSAMYFCASMGLVPDTQYFGPGTRLTVL.

This chain uses TRBV19 with TRBJ2-6; 8 bases are a match to TRBD1. Per germline, CDR1 LNHDA and CDR2 SQIVND (reference sequence). The V gene end was trimmed by 5 bases and the J gene end by 0 bases; junction bases not matched to a gene: 6. The CDR3 totals 17 residues. For the CDR3, the DNA is TGTGCCAGTAGTCCGACAGGGGCCACCTCTGGGGCCAACGTCCTGACTTTC. Protein product: CASSPTGATSGANVLTF.

This clonotype turned up a few times. The V gene is TRBV30, the J gene TRBJ2-5, with 7 nucleotides matching TRBD2. V dropped 0 bases and J dropped 4; count of bases not matched to a gene: 8. The germline CDR1 and CDR2 sequences are GTSNPN and SVGIG (reference sequence). The length of the CDR3 is 15 residues. CDR3 amino acids: CAWSVWGRAGETQYF. DNA of the CDR3: TGTGCCTGGAGTGTATGGGGGAGGGCCGGAGAGACCCAGTACTTC.

With respect to this clonotype: The germline gene is not matched at one end of the junction; a read error may be the cause. The V call is TRBV20-1, the J call TRBJ1-5, with D hard to call. CDR3 size: 13 residues. CDR1 and CDR2 from the germline V gene are DFQATT and SNEGSKA (reference sequence). CDR3 DNA: TGCGGTGCTAGGGAGGCGCTTGATCAGCCCCAGCATTTT. Translation: CGAREALDQPQHF.